This passage covers 13 T cell receptor beta chains from one sample sequenced in a study of siplizumab effects on memory and regulatory T cells. Using immunoSEQ multiplex PCR, the repertoire was profiled, and TCRdb retains in-frame clones only, with some absent. This sample has tens of thousands of clones, with 90% to 95% found just once. The specimen was non-Treg CD4+ T cells sorted from blood. The receptor set was obtained from a human donor in good health.

The chain combines TRBV5-1 with TRBJ2-5; no clear D gene. CDR1 and CDR2 (germline): SGHRS, YFSETQ. The CDR3 sequence is 11 residues long. V gave up 5 bases and J gave up 5 bases, with 7 bases separating them. DNA of the CDR3: TGCGCCAGCAGATTGCGGGAGACCCAGTACTTC. This translates into CASRLRETQYF. Using reference TRBV5-1 and TRBJ2-5 for the parts outside the CDR3, the full variable domain is KAGVTQTPRYLIKTRGQQVTLSCSPISGHRSVSWYQQTPGQGLQFLFEYFSETQRNKGNFPGRFSGRQFSNSRSEMNVSTLELGDSALYLCASRLRETQYFGPGTRLLVL.

This rearrangement joins TRBV7-2 to TRBJ2-3; 12 bases map to TRBD2. The CDR3 sequence is 14 residues long. CDR1 is SGHTA and CDR2 is FQGNSA in the germline V gene. With V trimmed by 5 bases and J by 10 bases, 7 bases remained unmatched. CDR3 region: CASSVTRTSGAQYF. CDR3 coding DNA: TGTGCCAGCAGCGTGACCAGGACTAGCGGGGCGCAGTATTTT.

The gene calls are TRBV4-1 and TRBJ2-7; D gene unclear. Germline CDR1 reads MGHRA; CDR2 reads YSYEKL. The CDR3 has 14 amino acids. V gave up 4 bases and J gave up 3 bases, with 13 bases separating them. CDR3 nucleotides: TGCGCCAGCAGCCTCCACCCCACGGACTACGAGCAGTACTTC. This translates into CASSLHPTDYEQYF.

V usage is TRBV2 and J usage is TRBJ1-2, with D unresolved. Germline CDR1 is SNHLY and CDR2 is FYNNEI. The CDR3 is made up of 13 amino acids. The V end lost 1 base, the J end lost 4 bases, and 7 bases lay between the germline ends. The CDR3 spells CASSEGFPYGYTF. In nucleotides, the CDR3 is TGTGCCAGCAGTGAAGGGTTCCCCTATGGCTACACCTTC.

The J gene is TRBJ1-5, the V gene TRBV6-5; TRBD1 is a possible D gene (5 bases). This CDR3 contains 14 residues. Between the trimmed V and J ends, which lost 6 bases and 3 bases, there was a span of 12 bases. CDR1 is MNHEY, CDR2 SVGAGI, per germline. The CDR3 reads CASRSGVNNQPQHF. The CDR3 DNA reads as TGTGCCAGCAGGTCGGGGGTGAACAATCAGCCCCAGCATTTT.

The chain recombines TRBV19 with TRBJ1-1; D is perhaps TRBD1 (6 bases). Germline V gives CDR1 LNHDA, CDR2 SQIVND (reference sequence). V shed 9 bases and J shed 1 base, with 12 bases lying between them. This CDR3 is 13 amino acids long. CDR3 nucleotide sequence: TGTGCCAGGGTAGGGGGAACGAACACTGAAGCTTTCTTT. Its translation is CARVGGTNTEAFF.

This clone has only one observation. V and J are TRBV5-1 and TRBJ2-1; 15 positions agree with TRBD2. The CDR3 has 17 amino acids. Looked up from germline, CDR1 is SGHRS and CDR2 is YFSETQ. V lost 3 bases and J lost 6; bases outside the gene matches: 7. The CDR3 region has the DNA TGCGCCAGCAGCTATGGACTAGCGGGGGGGCTCACCAATGAGCAGTTCTTC. Amino acids: CASSYGLAGGLTNEQFF.

The chain employs TRBV9 and TRBJ2-3, with D possibly TRBD2 on 5 matching bases. V shed 0 bases and J shed 4 bases, with 12 bases lying between them. The germline V gene has CDR1 SGDLS and CDR2 YYNGEE. The CDR3 loop spans 15 amino acids. This chain's CDR3 is CASSVDGHGADTQYF. The DNA of the CDR3 is TGTGCCAGCAGCGTAGACGGCCACGGGGCAGATACGCAGTATTTT.

This chain links TRBV6-5 with TRBJ1-4, with 8 bases aligning to TRBD1. The CDR3 runs to 15 residues. Germline V gives CDR1 MNHEY, CDR2 SVGAGI. V was pared by 0 bases and J by 6 bases, with 3 bases of the junction left unmatched. The CDR3, as DNA: TGTGCCAGCAGTTACTCCGGGACAGGAGATGAAAAACTGTTTTTT. This encodes CASSYSGTGDEKLFF.

The chain carries TRBV30 and TRBJ2-7; TRBD2 aligns across 11 bases. Germline V CDR1 and CDR2: GTSNPN, SVGIG (reference sequence). The trim removed 8 bases at V and 5 bases at J, leaving 11 bases unmatched. The CDR3 is 14 amino acids. For the CDR3, the DNA is TGTGCCCTCTCCAGGGTAGCGGGAGGGAACGAGCAGTACTTC. Its translation: CALSRVAGGNEQYF. Using reference TRBV30 and TRBJ2-7 for the parts outside the CDR3, the full variable domain is SQTIHQWPATLVQPVGSPLSLECTVEGTSNPNLYWYRQAAGRGLQLLFYSVGIGQISSEVPQNLSASRPQDRQFILSSKKLLLSDSGFYLCALSRVAGGNEQYFGPGTRLTVT.

The V call is TRBV29-1, the J call TRBJ1-1; TRBD1 is a possible D gene (6 bases). Germline V gene sequence: CDR1 SQVTM, CDR2 ANQGSEA. The germline V and J ends were trimmed by 4 bases and 0 bases, with 12 bases remaining between them. There are 14 residues in the CDR3. CDR3 sequence reads: CSVALQGLNTEAFF. The DNA for the CDR3 is TGCAGCGTTGCATTACAGGGTTTGAACACTGAAGCTTTCTTT.

This chain links TRBV6-1 with TRBJ2-5; D is possibly TRBD2 (5 bases). CDR3 length: 14 residues. Between the trimmed V and J ends, which lost 2 bases and 3 bases, there was a span of 10 bases. From germline, CDR1 is MNHNS and CDR2 SASEGT. CDR3 coding DNA: TGTGCCAGCAGTGAACGAGCGGTTAAAGAGACCCAGTACTTC. It yields the protein CASSERAVKETQYF.

The CDR3 nucleotides are TGTGCCAGCAGTTTAGGAGCGGAAAACATTCAGTACTTC. This codes for CASSLGAENIQYF. The chain employs TRBV28 and TRBJ2-4, with D possibly being TRBD2 (5 bases). This CDR3 is 13 amino acids long. CDR1 is MDHEN, CDR2 SYDVKM, per germline. V lost 2 bases to trimming and J lost 5 bases, with 7 bases between them.